One and the same sample provided the 4 T cell receptor beta chains below, sequenced in a study of Graves' ophthalmopathy and Graves' hyperthyroidism. RNA transcripts yielded amplified TCR beta CDR3 regions. First-round RT-PCR relied on HTBI primers, and a second-round multiplex PCR came next. In TCRdb, the multiplex PCR reads were re-called with MiXCR into one record per CDR3 protein. The table shows under 400,000 distinct CDR3 sequences, with roughly 15% occurring only once. Sample: peripheral blood. The receptors here all came from an adult man with Graves' ophthalmopathy.

The table lists this clonotype with many counts. V usage is TRBV24-1 and J usage is TRBJ1-5; D not resolved. This CDR3 is 13 amino acids long. CDR1 is KGHDR and CDR2 is SFDVKD in the germline V gene. Trimming pared 6 bases from V and 2 bases from J, leaving 7 bases between. The DNA for the CDR3 is TGTGCCACCAGTCACAGCGGCAATCAGCCCCAGCATTTT. Protein product: CATSHSGNQPQHF.

At least ten counts were recorded for this clonotype. CDR3 DNA sequence: TGCAGTGCTTTATCGGCGGGCTCCGAGACCCAGTACTTC. As protein: CSALSAGSETQYF. This chain links TRBV20-1 with TRBJ2-5, with a weak D call TRBD2 (5 bases). The CDR3 length is 13 residues. CDR1 is DFQATT, CDR2 SNEGSKA, per germline (reference sequence). Trimming took off 5 bases at V and 5 bases at J, with 15 bases between the two ends.

This clonotype was seen many times. Possible read error: a much larger clone is one base away. The rearrangement links TRBV6-2 or TRBV6-3 to TRBJ2-6, with 7 bases aligning to TRBD1. CDR3 length: 17 amino acids. The ends lost 7 bases at V and 0 bases at J; junction bases unmatched: 9. CDR1 MNHEY and CDR2 SVGEGT come from the germline V gene. CDR3 protein: CASMGAGGNSGANVLTF. The CDR3 DNA sequence: TGTGCCAGCATGGGGGCAGGGGGAAACTCTGGGGCCAACGTCCTGACTTTC.

This clonotype occurred many times. This chain joins TRBV14 and TRBJ2-5; D is perhaps TRBD2 (5 bases). CDR3 length equals 15 residues. The V end was cut by 0 bases, the J end by 2 bases, with 10 bases between. Germline CDR1 is SGHDN and CDR2 is FVKESK. CDR3 sequence reads: CASSQDPGIQETQYF. For the CDR3, the DNA is TGTGCCAGCAGCCAAGATCCGGGGATACAAGAGACCCAGTACTTC. Looking up the rest from reference TRBV14 and TRBJ2-5 gives the full variable domain: EAGVTQFPSHSVIEKGQTVTLRCDPISGHDNLYWYRRVMGKEIKFLLHFVKESKQDESGMPNNRFLAERTGGTYSTLKVQPAELEDSGVYFCASSQDPGIQETQYFGPGTRLLVL.